This TCR beta chain was profiled in a study of response to subunit inactivated influenza vaccine. Concerning this clonotype itself: A much larger clone differs by one base, so this may be a read error.

TCRdb re-called the RT-PCR reads through MiXCR, storing one row per CDR3 protein. The profile covers over 400,000 distinct CDR3 sequences, with 9.5% to 13% appearing a single time and roughly 12% taken by the ten largest. The clonotype comes from a middle-aged man who received an inactivated influenza vaccine. The input for sequencing was PBMCs from blood, taken 45 days after vaccination.

CDR3 loop: CASKREYSPIHF. Written as DNA, the CDR3 is TGTGCCAGCAAGCGGGAGTATTCACCCATCCACTTT. V is TRBV6-5 and J is TRBJ1-6, with D hard to call. The CDR3 length is 12 residues. Looked up from germline, CDR1 is MNHEY and CDR2 is SVGAGI.